The 31 T cell receptor beta chains in this list originate from one sample, sequenced in a study of CD8+ T cells in alopecia areata. Treatment of the sample: oral pan-JAK inhibitor, 5-10 mg twice daily. cDNA prepared by RNA extraction and subsequent reverse transcription served as the template for sequencing. The method was immunoSEQ multiplex PCR; TCRdb's version includes in-frame clones alone and lacks a portion of them. The table has about 130,000 clones, less than 70% seen once. The sequencing used CD8+ T cells sorted from blood, collected at week 4, from a patient treated with tofacitinib. The receptors originated from a human donor with alopecia areata.

This clone turned up a few times. The chain employs TRBV28 and TRBJ1-6, with D perhaps TRBD1 (5 bases). The germline CDR1 and CDR2 sequences are MDHEN and SYDVKM. Trimming shortened V by 5 bases and J by 0 bases, and 20 bases separated the two germline ends. The CDR3 is 19 residues long. The CDR3 region has the DNA TGTGCCAGCAGTGTGCCTTCCGGGACTCTTAGCTCCTATAATTCACCCCTCCACTTT. Residues: CASSVPSGTLSSYNSPLHF.

This clone occurred a few times. The V gene is TRBV7-2, the J gene TRBJ2-3, with a weak D call TRBD1 (6 bases). CDR1 is SGHTA, CDR2 FQGNSA, per germline. The CDR3 totals 14 residues. Trimming removed 5 bases at V and 1 base at J, with 10 bases between. The CDR3 loop reads CASSPAGGTDTQYF. The CDR3 nucleotides are TGTGCCAGCAGCCCCGCAGGGGGCACAGATACGCAGTATTTT.

This clone turned up a few times. At the DNA level, this CDR3 is encoded by other sequences in the same sample as well. V and J are TRBV30 and TRBJ1-1; D is ambiguous. V lost 3 bases, J lost 1 base, and 6 bases lay in between. The germline V gene has CDR1 GTSNPN and CDR2 SVGIG (reference sequence). CDR3 size: 12 residues. CDR3 DNA sequence: TGTGCCTGGAGCTGGGGGAACACTGAAGCTTTCTTT. It yields the protein CAWSWGNTEAFF.

This clone turned up a few times. This chain's CDR3 is CASSFAQGRDQPQHF. Written as DNA, the CDR3 is TGCGCCAGCAGCTTCGCTCAGGGAAGGGATCAGCCCCAGCATTTT. This rearrangement joins TRBV5-1 to TRBJ1-5, with a weak D call TRBD1 (5 bases). The CDR3 covers 15 residues. Trimming removed 2 bases from V and 5 bases from J, with 14 bases in between. Germline values: CDR1 SGHRS, CDR2 YFSETQ.

The J gene is TRBJ2-2, the V gene TRBV6-5, with 10 bases lining up with TRBD2. Trimming took 1 base from V and 7 from J; bases not matched to a gene: 6. The CDR3 sequence is 16 residues long. Germline V gene sequence: CDR1 MNHEY, CDR2 SVGAGI. The CDR3 is CASSYLAGGRGGELFF. The CDR3 DNA is TGTGCCAGCAGTTACTTAGCGGGGGGCCGTGGCGGGGAGCTGTTTTTT.

The genes are TRBV7-9 and TRBJ2-5, with D perhaps assigned TRBD1 or TRBD2 (6 bases each). CDR3 length: 14 amino acids. Trimming pared 1 base from V and 4 bases from J, leaving 10 bases between. Germline CDR1 SEHNR, CDR2 FQNEAQ (reference sequence). The CDR3 spells CASSLVRGGETQYF. CDR3 DNA: TGTGCCAGCAGCTTAGTCAGGGGAGGAGAGACCCAGTACTTC.

The chain joins TRBV2 to TRBJ2-3; D gene ambiguous. The germline V gene encodes CDR1 SNHLY and CDR2 FYNNEI. Trimming removed 1 base from V and 6 bases from J, with 17 bases in between. The CDR3 runs to 16 residues. CDR3 residues: CASSEGWDLASDTQYF. CDR3 sequence (DNA): TGTGCCAGCAGTGAAGGGTGGGATTTAGCAAGTGATACGCAGTATTTT.

This rearrangement joins TRBV7-9 to TRBJ1-5; D gene uncertain. With 4 bases removed from V and 3 bases from J, the gap between germline ends came to 16 bases. The CDR3 loop spans 16 amino acids. Germline assignment: CDR1 SEHNR and CDR2 FQNEAQ (reference sequence). CDR3 bases: TGTGCCAGCAGCTCCTCGACGGGAGGCGACAATCAGCCCCAGCATTTT. Its protein product is CASSSSTGGDNQPQHF.

This chain's CDR3 is CAWSTGTGANVLTF. CDR3 coding DNA: TGTGCCTGGTCGACAGGGACGGGGGCCAACGTCCTGACTTTC. This chain connects TRBV30 to TRBJ2-6; 7 positions match TRBD1. Germline V lookup: CDR1 GTSNPN, CDR2 SVGIG (reference sequence). The CDR3 consists of 14 residues. The V segment lost 5 bases and the J segment 4 bases; nucleotides outside the gene matches: 5.

The chain combines TRBV19 with TRBJ1-1; D is ambiguous. V shed 0 bases and J shed 5 bases, with 7 bases lying between them. Germline V lookup: CDR1 LNHDA, CDR2 SQIVND (reference sequence). The CDR3 consists of 13 residues. The CDR3 DNA reads as TGTGCCAGTAGTATAGACCTGGAGACTGAAGCTTTCTTT. It yields the protein CASSIDLETEAFF.

V usage is TRBV4-3 and J usage is TRBJ2-1; perhaps TRBD2 as D (5 bases). The CDR3 loop spans 15 amino acids. V was cut by 4 bases and J by 7 bases, with 17 bases left in between. Germline V gene data show CDR1 as LGHNA and CDR2 as YSLEER. CDR3 protein: CASSPSSSRVNEQFF. In nucleotides, the CDR3 is TGCGCCAGCAGCCCCTCGTCTAGCCGGGTGAATGAGCAGTTCTTC.

In this sample, this clone turned up a few times. This chain connects TRBV27 to TRBJ2-2; tentative D call: TRBD2 (5 bases). The CDR3 is made up of 16 amino acids. V lost 1 base and J lost 0, with 9 bases in between. Germline CDR1 MNHEY, CDR2 SMNVEV (reference sequence). CDR3 loop: CASSLYSGTNTGELFF. CDR3 bases: TGTGCCAGCAGTTTATACTCGGGGACGAACACCGGGGAGCTGTTTTTT.

The CDR3 region is CASSRGQGSTTDTQYF. CDR3 coding DNA: TGCGCCAGCAGCAGGGGACAGGGAAGTACCACAGATACGCAGTATTTT. This chain uses TRBV5-1 with TRBJ2-3; 9 bases are shared with TRBD1. This CDR3 region has 16 residues. Germline loops: CDR1 SGHRS, CDR2 YFSETQ. The V gene end was trimmed by 4 bases and the J gene end by 2 bases; junction bases not matched to a gene: 8.

This clone was seen more than once but under ten times. The CDR3 sequence is CSVADRAVWAEAFF. The DNA of the CDR3 is TGCAGCGTTGCTGACAGGGCAGTTTGGGCTGAAGCTTTCTTT. The genes are TRBV29-1 and TRBJ1-1; 7 nucleotides align to TRBD1. Trimming at V came to 4 bases and at J to 6 bases, leaving 11 bases not matched to a gene. The CDR3 runs to 14 residues. Germline V gives CDR1 SQVTM, CDR2 ANQGSEA.

CDR3: CASSENNEQFF. The DNA for the CDR3 is TGCGCCAGCAGCGAAAACAATGAGCAGTTCTTC. The chain has TRBV5-1 and TRBJ2-1, with D unresolved. This CDR3 is 11 amino acids long. Germline values: CDR1 SGHRS, CDR2 YFSETQ. Trimming took off 4 bases at V and 5 bases at J, with 4 bases between the two ends.

The chain couples TRBV30 to TRBJ2-5; D remains ambiguous. The CDR3 totals 13 residues. The germline V and J ends were trimmed by 3 bases and 5 bases, with 13 bases remaining between them. Germline assignment: CDR1 GTSNPN and CDR2 SVGIG (reference sequence). DNA for the CDR3: TGTGCCTGGAGCGCAATAGGTGGGGAGACCCAGTACTTC. Amino acid sequence: CAWSAIGGETQYF.

CDR3 protein: CSVRTMNTEAFF. The CDR3 DNA reads TGCAGCGTAAGGACAATGAACACTGAAGCTTTCTTT. This sequence joins TRBV29-1 and TRBJ1-1; a possible D gene is TRBD1 (5 bases). CDR3 length: 12 residues. The V gene's germline CDR1 is SQVTM and CDR2 ANQGSEA. V was clipped by 6 bases and J by 0 bases, with 8 bases between them.

The rearrangement uses TRBV9 and TRBJ2-3; 9 bases agree with TRBD2. The CDR3 runs to 17 residues. Germline CDR1 SGDLS, CDR2 YYNGEE. The V segment lost 0 bases and the J segment 2 bases; nucleotides outside the gene matches: 7. This CDR3 is CASSVESAGGSTDTQYF. CDR3 sequence (DNA): TGTGCCAGCAGCGTAGAATCAGCGGGGGGCTCCACAGATACGCAGTATTTT. The full variable domain, its missing parts supplied by reference TRBV9 and TRBJ2-3, is DSGVTQTPKHLITATGQRVTLRCSPRSGDLSVYWYQQSLDQGLQFLIQYYNGEERAKGNILERFSAQQFPDLHSELNLSSLELGDSALYFCASSVESAGGSTDTQYFGPGTRLTVL.

The chain carries TRBV13 and TRBJ1-1; the D is unclear. This CDR3 comprises 13 residues. Germline assignment: CDR1 PRHDT and CDR2 FYEKMQ (reference sequence). The V and J ends lost 2 bases and 3 bases respectively, with 7 bases between them. CDR3 coding DNA: TGTGCCAGCAGCTTAAATCCCGACACTGAAGCTTTCTTT. Translated: CASSLNPDTEAFF.

This clone appeared once. V usage is TRBV27 and J usage is TRBJ1-1; D perhaps matches TRBD1 (5 bases). The germline V gene has CDR1 MNHEY and CDR2 SMNVEV (reference sequence). The CDR3 extends over 15 amino acids. V lost 2 bases to trimming and J lost 2 bases, with 12 bases between them. The DNA of the CDR3 is TGTGCCAGCAGTTTACGAGGGGCAAGAAACACTGAAGCTTTCTTT. This sequence encodes CASSLRGARNTEAFF.

This clone was observed a handful of times. V is TRBV27 and J is TRBJ2-2, with 10 positions matching TRBD2. The germline CDR1 and CDR2 sequences are MNHEY and SMNVEV (reference sequence). The ends lost 2 bases at V and 6 bases at J; junction bases unmatched: 0. The CDR3 has 14 amino acids. CDR3 bases: TGTGCCAGCAGTTTAGGGACTAGCGCCGGGGAGCTGTTTTTT. Translation gives CASSLGTSAGELFF.

V usage is TRBV7-9 and J usage is TRBJ2-1, with D hard to call. The CDR3 is 13 amino acids. Per germline, CDR1 SEHNR and CDR2 FQNEAQ (reference sequence). V lost 3 bases, J lost 8 bases, and 11 bases lay in between. The DNA of the CDR3 is TGTGCCAGCAGCTTGTTCCCAGGCGATGAGCAGTTCTTC. Protein product: CASSLFPGDEQFF.

In this sample, this clone turned up a few times. CDR3: CASSIDGYTF. CDR3 bases: TGTGCCAGTAGTATCGATGGCTACACCTTC. The chain joins TRBV19 to TRBJ1-2, with unresolved D. CDR1 LNHDA and CDR2 SQIVND come from the germline V gene (reference sequence). V gave up 3 bases and J gave up 6 bases, with 2 bases separating them. CDR3 size: 10 residues.

This clone has just a few counts. The chain recombines TRBV27 with TRBJ1-5, with D possibly TRBD1 on 5 matching bases. The V gene's germline CDR1 is MNHEY and CDR2 SMNVEV (reference sequence). The CDR3 has 14 amino acids. V dropped 7 bases and J dropped 2 bases, with 12 bases sitting between them. CDR3 nucleotides: TGTGCCAGCATGCCTCAAGGGGGCAATCAGCCCCAGCATTTT. This translates into CASMPQGGNQPQHF.

This clone was seen more than once but under ten times. This chain uses TRBV9 with TRBJ1-6, with unresolved D. The CDR3 is 12 residues long. V lost 5 bases to trimming and J lost 10 bases, with 10 bases between them. CDR1 SGDLS and CDR2 YYNGEE come from the germline V gene. The CDR3, as DNA: TGTGCCAGCAGTGACGGACTATCACCCCTCCACTTT. Amino acids: CASSDGLSPLHF.

The table lists this clone with a few counts. V gene TRBV12-5 combines with J gene TRBJ2-5; D not certain. CDR3 length: 13 amino acids. V lost 2 bases and J 4 bases, leaving 8 bases between the germline ends. Germline values: CDR1 LGHNT, CDR2 FRNRAP. This CDR3 reads CASGLPTTETQYF. The CDR3 region has the DNA TGTGCTAGTGGTTTGCCGACCACAGAGACCCAGTACTTC.

This clone was detected only a few times. V gene TRBV29-1 combines with J gene TRBJ1-1, with a possible D match to TRBD1 (6 bases). The CDR3 is 11 residues long. CDR1 and CDR2 from the germline V gene are SQVTM and ANQGSEA. Deletions cut 7 bases from V and 6 bases from J, with 12 bases between. The CDR3 DNA is TGCAGCGCAAGGGGGAGGGCTGAAGCTTTCTTT. This encodes CSARGRAEAFF.

In its sample, this clone was seen once. This rearrangement joins TRBV2 to TRBJ1-5; D possibly corresponds to TRBD1 (5 bases). This CDR3 contains 15 residues. Per germline, CDR1 SNHLY and CDR2 FYNNEI. The germline V and J ends were trimmed by 0 bases and 4 bases, with 10 bases remaining between them. The CDR3 loop reads CASSEAQWGNQPQHF. The DNA of the CDR3 is TGTGCCAGCAGTGAAGCGCAATGGGGGAATCAGCCCCAGCATTTT. The variable domain in full, with the rest retrieved from reference TRBV2 and TRBJ1-5, is EPEVTQTPSHQVTQMGQEVILRCVPISNHLYFYWYRQILGQKVEFLVSFYNNEISEKSEIFDDQFSVERPDGSNFTLKIRSTKLEDSAMYFCASSEAQWGNQPQHFGDGTRLSIL.

This chain joins TRBV29-1 and TRBJ1-1; 11 bases line up with TRBD1. CDR1 is SQVTM, CDR2 ANQGSEA, per germline. The CDR3 spans 13 residues. V lost 3 bases and J lost 6; bases outside the gene matches: 3. The CDR3 DNA sequence: TGCAGCGTTGATGGACAGGGGGCGGCTGAAGCTTTCTTT. Amino acid sequence: CSVDGQGAAEAFF.

This chain uses TRBV10-3 with TRBJ2-3; D is unresolved. V was clipped by 8 bases and J by 1 base, with 4 bases between them. Germline CDR1 and CDR2: ENHRY and SYGVKD. This CDR3 has 11 amino acids. This CDR3 reads CAILGTDTQYF. In DNA, the CDR3 is TGTGCCATCCTTGGCACAGATACGCAGTATTTT.

The table lists this clone with a count of one. The chain recombines TRBV27 with TRBJ1-5; TRBD1 aligns across 7 bases. The CDR3 loop spans 16 amino acids. Trimming at V came to 4 bases and at J to 2 bases, leaving 8 bases not matched to a gene. The V gene's germline CDR1 is MNHEY and CDR2 SMNVEV (reference sequence). CDR3 coding DNA: TGTGCCAGCAGTTCTAGGACAGGCGGGGGCAATCAGCCCCAGCATTTT. It specifies CASSSRTGGGNQPQHF.